One and the same sample provided the 18 T cell receptor beta chains below, sequenced in a study of blood T cell repertoires in COVID-19. The protocol was immunoSEQ multiplex PCR, while the TCRdb copy is restricted to in-frame clones and leaves out a portion. In the table there are approximately 300,000 clones, 70% to 90% of which are singletons. Sequenced sample: PBMCs or T cells enriched from blood (not recorded which). The receptors come from a woman aged 30 to 39 who had recovered from COVID-19.

The chain joins TRBV4-1 to TRBJ2-1; possible D gene TRBD1, 6 bases. Trimming stripped 3 bases from V and 0 bases from J, with 18 bases between. Germline V gene lookup returns CDR1 MGHRA and CDR2 YSYEKL. The CDR3 has 18 amino acids. CDR3 loop: CASSHPPLQGRSYNEQFF. CDR3 nucleotide sequence: TGCGCCAGCAGCCACCCCCCCCTTCAGGGGCGCTCCTACAATGAGCAGTTCTTC.

V gene TRBV28 combines with J gene TRBJ2-7; weak D call: TRBD1 (6 bases). The CDR3 runs 15 residues. CDR1 is MDHEN and CDR2 is SYDVKM in the germline V gene. Trimming shortened V by 6 bases and J by 3 bases, and 18 bases separated the two germline ends. Here the CDR3 DNA reads TGTGCCAGCAGAGACCCGCAGGGGACCATCTACGAGCAGTACTTC. The encoded protein is CASRDPQGTIYEQYF.

As regards this clone: One junction end disagrees with the germline gene, perhaps due to a read error. The V and J genes are TRBV9 and TRBJ2-1; TRBD2 agrees at 7 bases. The CDR3 has 16 residues. Germline V gives CDR1 SGDLS, CDR2 YYNGEE. In DNA, the CDR3 is TGTGCCAGCAGCGTAGCCCGCGGGAGCTCCCACAATGAGCAGTTCTTC. Encoded protein: CASSVARGSSHNEQFF.

J is TRBJ2-7 and V is TRBV2; TRBD1 might be the D (5 bases). CDR1 is SNHLY and CDR2 is FYNNEI in the germline V gene. The CDR3 extends over 15 amino acids. Trimming left V 4 bases short and J 1 base short, with 14 bases between. The CDR3 nucleotides read TGTGCCAGCAGTGTCGCAGGGTCTGGATCCTACGAGCAGTACTTC. Encoded protein: CASSVAGSGSYEQYF.

The V gene is TRBV9, the J gene TRBJ2-5; 7 bases match TRBD2. V shed 0 bases, J shed 2 bases, and the junction held 4 bases outside the gene matches. The CDR3 runs 15 residues. Per germline, CDR1 SGDLS and CDR2 YYNGEE. As DNA, the CDR3 is TGTGCCAGCAGCGTAGAAGGACTAGAACAAGAGACCCAGTACTTC. Translated, it gives CASSVEGLEQETQYF.

The genes are TRBV15 and TRBJ1-5; perhaps TRBD1 as D (6 bases). Germline CDR1 LNHNV, CDR2 YYDKDF (reference sequence). Trimming stripped 3 bases from V and 7 bases from J, with 19 bases between. This CDR3 is built from 16 residues. The CDR3 loop is CATSRGVGQGTQPQHF. For the CDR3, the DNA is TGTGCCACCAGCAGGGGGGTGGGGCAGGGGACCCAGCCCCAGCATTTT.

This rearrangement joins TRBV15 to TRBJ2-1; 7 positions agree with TRBD2. From germline, CDR1 is LNHNV and CDR2 YYDKDF (reference sequence). CDR3 length: 17 amino acids. J lost 2 bases, V lost 3 bases, and 10 bases had no gene match. CDR3 sequence: CATSRYLTSRPYNEQFF. The CDR3, as DNA: TGTGCCACCAGCAGGTATCTGACTAGCCGGCCCTACAATGAGCAGTTCTTC.

The chain combines TRBV19 with TRBJ1-3, with no clear D. CDR3 size: 13 residues. V lost 7 bases to trimming and J lost 8 bases, with 15 bases between them. Looked up from germline, CDR1 is LNHDA and CDR2 is SQIVND (reference sequence). As DNA, the CDR3 is TGTGCCAGTACGCGGTTAAGGGAGGACACCATATATTTT. This translates into CASTRLREDTIYF.

V is TRBV30 and J is TRBJ2-2, with D hard to call. The CDR3 is 13 residues long. Germline CDR1 is GTSNPN and CDR2 is SVGIG (reference sequence). The V gene lost 4 bases and the J gene lost 1 base, with 7 bases spanning the gap. The CDR3 region has the DNA TGTGCCTGGACTAGAGGGAACACCGGGGAGCTGTTTTTT. It encodes CAWTRGNTGELFF.

The chain links TRBV18 to TRBJ1-1, with a possible D match to TRBD1 (6 bases). Germline V gives CDR1 KGHSH, CDR2 LQKENI. V gave up 1 base and J gave up 5 bases, with 14 bases separating them. CDR3 length: 15 amino acids. The CDR3 DNA reads TGTGCCAGCTCACCACTACTACAGGGTGAGACTGAAGCTTTCTTT. This sequence encodes CASSPLLQGETEAFF.

This clone was counted between two and nine times. The V and J genes are TRBV18 and TRBJ2-7, with a possible D match to TRBD1 (5 bases). V lost 1 base and J 3 bases, leaving 7 bases between the germline ends. The CDR3 sequence is 13 residues long. CDR1 is KGHSH, CDR2 LQKENI, per germline. CDR3 sequence: CASSPLRDYEQYF. The CDR3 DNA sequence: TGTGCCAGCTCACCACTCAGGGACTACGAGCAGTACTTC.

The chain has TRBV10-3 and TRBJ2-3; 11 positions agree with TRBD2. CDR3 length: 14 residues. The V gene end was trimmed by 6 bases and the J gene end by 3 bases; junction bases not matched to a gene: 2. Per germline, CDR1 ENHRY and CDR2 SYGVKD. This chain's CDR3 is CAIRGTSGTDTQYF. In nucleotides, the CDR3 is TGTGCCATCAGAGGGACTAGCGGTACAGATACGCAGTATTTT.

The V and J genes are TRBV5-1 and TRBJ2-2; D might be TRBD2 (6 bases). Germline assignment: CDR1 SGHRS and CDR2 YFSETQ. The V end lost 1 base, the J end lost 4 bases, and 14 bases lay between the germline ends. This CDR3 contains 16 residues. The CDR3 loop is CASSLRYRGTTGELFF. The CDR3 coding sequence is TGCGCCAGCAGCTTGAGGTATCGGGGGACCACCGGGGAGCTGTTTTTT. The whole variable domain, remainder taken from reference TRBV5-1 and TRBJ2-2, is KAGVTQTPRYLIKTRGQQVTLSCSPISGHRSVSWYQQTPGQGLQFLFEYFSETQRNKGNFPGRFSGRQFSNSRSEMNVSTLELGDSALYLCASSLRYRGTTGELFFGEGSRLTVL.

The genes are TRBV18 and TRBJ2-1; TRBD2 might be the D (6 bases). Trimming removed 5 bases at V and 5 bases at J, with 13 bases between. Germline V lookup: CDR1 KGHSH, CDR2 LQKENI. CDR3 length: 14 residues. CDR3 nucleotides: TGTGCCAGCTCAGTGGGACGGACTAACAATGAGCAGTTCTTC. Its translation: CASSVGRTNNEQFF.

The rearrangement links TRBV9 to TRBJ2-5; a weak D match, TRBD2 (6 bases). V was clipped by 0 bases and J by 4 bases, with 10 bases between them. Germline V gives CDR1 SGDLS, CDR2 YYNGEE. This CDR3 region has 14 residues. In nucleotides, the CDR3 is TGTGCCAGCAGCGTAGCTGCCGGGGGAGAGACCCAGTACTTC. Translation: CASSVAAGGETQYF.

This chain connects TRBV27 to TRBJ2-1; 7 bases are shared with TRBD2. Germline CDR1 and CDR2: MNHEY and SMNVEV (reference sequence). V lost 7 bases, J lost 4 bases, and 13 bases stayed unmatched. The CDR3 has 16 residues. CDR3 coding DNA: TGTGCCAGCACCCATCTCAAGGGTAGCGGGTACAATGAGCAGTTCTTC. This encodes CASTHLKGSGYNEQFF.

V is TRBV14 and J is TRBJ1-5; possibly TRBD1 for D (5 bases). V shed 3 bases and J shed 4 bases, with 13 bases lying between them. This CDR3 has 15 residues. The germline gives CDR1 SGHDN, CDR2 FVKESK. The CDR3 region has the DNA TGTGCCAGCAGCCACCAAAGCGGGGGGAATCAGCCCCAGCATTTT. This codes for CASSHQSGGNQPQHF.

The genes are TRBV13 and TRBJ2-5; possible D gene TRBD2, 6 bases. This CDR3 region has 15 residues. Germline CDR1 is PRHDT and CDR2 is FYEKMQ (reference sequence). V shed 3 bases and J shed 2 bases, with 13 bases lying between them. For the CDR3, the DNA is TGTGCCAGCAGCTTCGGGGGAGAGAGGCAAGAGACCCAGTACTTC. It yields the protein CASSFGGERQETQYF.